A single sample is the source of the 14 T cell receptor beta chains below, sequenced in a study of T cells in Graves' hyperthyroidism and ophthalmopathy. It was RNA transcripts that yielded the amplified TCR beta CDR3 regions. Researchers ran a first-round RT-PCR on the TCR CDR3 using the HTBI primer set. TCRdb called the multiplex PCR reads again in MiXCR, with one record for every CDR3 protein. The table shows more than 150,000 distinct CDR3 sequences, with about a sixth occurring only once. The material sequenced was blood. Receptor source: a woman in her 50s with Graves' hyperthyroidism.

The V and J genes are TRBV7-9 and TRBJ2-1; possibly TRBD1 or TRBD2 for D (5 bases each). Trimming removed 5 bases at V and 5 bases at J, with 10 bases between. The CDR3 is made up of 13 amino acids. Germline CDR1 is SEHNR and CDR2 is FQNEAQ (reference sequence). The DNA for the CDR3 is TGTGCCAGCAGCCCGGGACGTGACAATGAGCAGTTCTTC. This codes for CASSPGRDNEQFF. Complete variable domain (other parts from reference TRBV7-9 and TRBJ2-1): DTGVSQNPRHKITKRGQNVTFRCDPISEHNRLYWYRQTLGQGPEFLTYFQNEAQLEKSRLLSDRFSAERPKGSFSTLEIQRTEQGDSAMYLCASSPGRDNEQFFGPGTRLTVL.

In this sample, this clonotype turned up many times. The rearrangement uses TRBV19 and TRBJ1-2; D is undetermined. Trimming stripped 3 bases from V and 6 bases from J, with 14 bases between. This CDR3 has 14 residues. Germline CDR1 reads LNHDA; CDR2 reads SQIVND (reference sequence). Here the CDR3 DNA reads TGTGCCAGTAGTATCGACTGGGGAACGGATGGCTACACCTTC. Its protein is CASSIDWGTDGYTF.

This clonotype appeared many times. The J gene is TRBJ2-3, the V gene TRBV27; 7 nucleotides line up with TRBD2. CDR1 and CDR2 from the germline V gene are MNHEY and SMNVEV (reference sequence). V lost 5 bases and J lost 6; bases outside the gene matches: 14. The CDR3 loop spans 16 amino acids. CDR3 sequence reads: CASSLLRTLGGDTQYF. CDR3 bases: TGTGCCAGCAGTCTCCTGCGGACTCTGGGGGGGGATACGCAGTATTTT.

The sample holds many counts of this clonotype. The chain employs TRBV28 and TRBJ2-7; 8 nucleotides align to TRBD1. Trimming cost V 2 bases and J 3 bases; bases outside gene matches: 9. This CDR3 is built from 16 residues. Germline V lookup: CDR1 MDHEN, CDR2 SYDVKM. In nucleotides, the CDR3 is TGTGCCAGCAGTTTAGGTGGACAGGGACCATTCTACGAGCAGTACTTC. Its protein product is CASSLGGQGPFYEQYF.

This clonotype was picked up many times. The chain is built from TRBV29-1 and TRBJ1-1; unclear D gene. Deletions cut 7 bases from V and 7 bases from J, with 10 bases between. Germline CDR1 is SQVTM and CDR2 is ANQGSEA. There are 10 residues in the CDR3. The CDR3 spells CSALKLEAFF. The DNA of the CDR3 is TGCAGCGCCCTCAAGCTTGAAGCTTTCTTT.

This clonotype was seen repeatedly, ten times or more. J is TRBJ2-3 and V is TRBV29-1; TRBD2 matches 14 bases. Trimming took 5 bases from V and 2 from J; bases not matched to a gene: 6. Per germline, CDR1 SQVTM and CDR2 ANQGSEA. This CDR3 is built from 16 residues. The CDR3, as DNA: TGCAGCGTTTCTGGGACTAGCGGGGGAGACACAGATACGCAGTATTTT. It codes for CSVSGTSGGDTDTQYF.

Many counts were recorded for this clonotype. The rearrangement uses TRBV25-1 and TRBJ1-1; D is unclear. V lost 1 base and J lost 4, with 10 bases in between. The germline V gene has CDR1 MGHDK and CDR2 SYGVNS. CDR3 size: 14 residues. CDR3 sequence reads: CASSEFTVGTEAFF. In DNA, the CDR3 is TGTGCCAGCAGTGAATTCACAGTTGGCACTGAAGCTTTCTTT.

This clonotype was seen at least ten times. The chain recombines TRBV10-3 with TRBJ1-2; unclear D gene. Per germline, CDR1 ENHRY and CDR2 SYGVKD. V was clipped by 0 bases and J by 4 bases, with 6 bases between them. The CDR3 contains 13 residues. CDR3 bases: TGTGCCATCAGTGAGTCTGCAGGCTATGGCTACACCTTC. Translated: CAISESAGYGYTF.

The table lists this clonotype with many counts. V and J are TRBV7-3 and TRBJ2-1, with no clear D. CDR1 is SGHTA and CDR2 is FQGTGA in the germline V gene. This CDR3 region has 15 residues. V dropped 1 base and J dropped 3 bases, with 10 bases sitting between them. CDR3 bases: TGTGCCAGCAGCTTAAAGGGTGGCAGCTACAATGAGCAGTTCTTC. Translating it yields CASSLKGGSYNEQFF.

This clonotype turned up a few times. This CDR3 reads CASSIGNKGNQPQHF. In DNA, the CDR3 is TGTGCCAGTAGTATTGGGAATAAGGGCAATCAGCCCCAGCATTTT. J is TRBJ1-5 and V is TRBV19; D unclear. CDR1 LNHDA and CDR2 SQIVND come from the germline V gene (reference sequence). V lost 3 bases to trimming and J lost 2 bases, with 11 bases between them. This CDR3 comprises 15 residues.

At least ten counts were recorded for this clonotype. The J gene is TRBJ1-1, the V gene TRBV6-1, with D uncertain. This CDR3 region has 11 residues. V lost 10 bases, J lost 11 bases, and 17 bases lay in between. Germline assignment: CDR1 MNHNS and CDR2 SASEGT. The CDR3 sequence is CATIHSPGAFF. Written as DNA, the CDR3 is TGTGCCACTATCCACTCGCCTGGGGCTTTCTTT.

This clonotype was observed at least ten times. The gene calls are TRBV20-1 and TRBJ1-1; no firm D call. Germline lookup yields CDR1 DFQATT and CDR2 SNEGSKA (reference sequence). V lost 5 bases and J lost 8, with 12 bases in between. The CDR3 extends over 11 amino acids. CDR3 sequence: CSAAMVREAFF. The CDR3 region has the DNA TGCAGTGCTGCGATGGTCCGAGAAGCTTTCTTT.

This clonotype was counted ten times or more. This rearrangement joins TRBV20-1 to TRBJ2-5, with D perhaps assigned TRBD1 or TRBD2 (5 bases each). The CDR3 loop spans 14 amino acids. V shed 2 bases and J shed 5 bases, with 15 bases lying between them. Germline V gives CDR1 DFQATT, CDR2 SNEGSKA (reference sequence). CDR3 amino acids: CSARPWGPGETQYF. The DNA of the CDR3 is TGCAGTGCTAGACCCTGGGGCCCGGGGGAGACCCAGTACTTC.

The table lists this clonotype with many counts. This sequence joins TRBV6-1 and TRBJ2-7; 7 nucleotides agree with TRBD1. The CDR3 consists of 15 residues. Germline V gene sequence: CDR1 MNHNS, CDR2 SASEGT. Germline trimming cut 3 bases from V and 4 bases from J; bases unmatched to any gene: 9. This CDR3 reads CASSDSGQPPYEQYF. The CDR3 DNA is TGTGCCAGCAGTGACTCGGGACAGCCGCCATACGAGCAGTACTTC.